Shown below are 12 T cell receptor beta chains from a single sample sequenced in a study of beta chain features in type 1 diabetes. As every portion of the isolated RNA was reverse transcribed, the sequencing read expressed TCRB transcripts. This table comes from immunoSEQ multiplex PCR, and its TCRdb copy is limited to in-frame clones, with some not included. This sample has 130,000 or so clones, with around a tenth found just once. The sample was central memory CD4+ T cells from blood. These TCRs come from a woman in her thirties or forties in good health.

This clone was seen more than once but under ten times. V gene TRBV19 combines with J gene TRBJ1-5, with no clear D. Trimming stripped 3 bases from V and 5 bases from J, with 14 bases between. CDR1 LNHDA and CDR2 SQIVND come from the germline V gene (reference sequence). The CDR3 totals 15 residues. The CDR3 region is CASSMVSGWDQPQHF. The CDR3 bases are TGTGCCAGTAGTATGGTCTCGGGATGGGATCAGCCCCAGCATTTT.

This clone was observed at least ten times. The chain links TRBV23-1 to TRBJ2-7; D is possibly TRBD1 (5 bases). TRBV23-1 is classed as an ORF, of uncertain function. The CDR3 is 18 amino acids. V dropped 5 bases and J dropped 5 bases, with 28 bases sitting between them. The CDR3 coding sequence is TGCGCCAGCAGTTCAGGGTTCCCAAAACCGATCGGAGTCCACGAGCAGTACTTC. Its translation: CASSSGFPKPIGVHEQYF.

The genes are TRBV6-5 and TRBJ1-1; perhaps TRBD1 as D (6 bases). Per the germline V gene, CDR1 is MNHEY and CDR2 is SVGAGI. The CDR3 is 14 residues long. Trimming left V 6 bases short and J 3 bases short, with 14 bases between. The CDR3 protein is CASSDRPRDTEAFF. DNA for the CDR3: TGTGCCAGCAGCGACAGGCCTAGGGACACTGAAGCTTTCTTT.

This clone appeared a few times. This rearrangement joins TRBV15 to TRBJ1-6, with 9 positions matching TRBD1. The V segment lost 3 bases and the J segment 6 bases; nucleotides outside the gene matches: 9. Germline V CDR1 and CDR2: LNHNV, YYDKDF (reference sequence). The CDR3 is made up of 17 amino acids. In nucleotides, the CDR3 is TGTGCCACCAGCAGCCGACAGGGGGTCCTTAGTAATTCACCCCTCCACTTT. It yields the protein CATSSRQGVLSNSPLHF.

The chain has TRBV29-1 and TRBJ2-6, with 7 bases that match TRBD2. Germline V gene lookup returns CDR1 SQVTM and CDR2 ANQGSEA. The CDR3 sequence is 14 residues long. After removal of 6 bases from V and 1 base from J, the junction contained 3 bases not matched to a gene. CDR3 bases: TGCAGCGTAGAGGGAGGGTCTGGGGCCAACGTCCTGACTTTC. This codes for CSVEGGSGANVLTF.

The rearrangement links TRBV4-2 to TRBJ2-7; 8 positions match TRBD1. Germline V gene data show CDR1 as LGHNA and CDR2 as YNFKEQ. V lost 0 bases and J lost 9; bases outside the gene matches: 16. There are 17 residues in the CDR3. CDR3 nucleotides: TGTGCCAGCAGCCAAGATGTTCGGCAGGGGGCGGTTCTGGGGCAGTACTTC. Amino acid sequence: CASSQDVRQGAVLGQYF.

The chain combines TRBV5-1 with TRBJ2-3, with D perhaps TRBD2 (5 bases). V lost 0 bases to trimming and J lost 2 bases, with 10 bases between them. Germline V gene data show CDR1 as SGHRS and CDR2 as YFSETQ. This CDR3 has 15 amino acids. The CDR3 DNA follows: TGCGCCAGCAGCTTGGCTCGGGATACCACAGATACGCAGTATTTT. Its protein is CASSLARDTTDTQYF.

This clone was detected many times. V usage is TRBV7-9 and J usage is TRBJ1-4, with 7 bases identical to TRBD1. Germline CDR1 reads SEHNR; CDR2 reads FQNEAQ (reference sequence). With V trimmed by 11 bases and J by 8 bases, 11 bases remained unmatched. CDR3 length: 13 residues. CDR3 amino acids: CAGKGTVAEKLFF. The CDR3 DNA reads as TGTGCCGGCAAGGGGACAGTGGCCGAAAAACTGTTTTTT.

The rearrangement uses TRBV5-1 and TRBJ2-1; the D gene is possibly TRBD2 (7 bases). The CDR3 has 17 residues. Trimming stripped 3 bases from V and 2 bases from J, with 18 bases between. The germline gives CDR1 SGHRS, CDR2 YFSETQ. CDR3: CASSSRTAGGTYNEQFF. The DNA for the CDR3 is TGCGCCAGCAGCTCACGGACAGCCGGGGGGACCTACAATGAGCAGTTCTTC.

CDR3 loop: CASSLGGSGGYTF. In nucleotides, the CDR3 is TGTGCCAGCAGCTTGGGCGGGTCTGGTGGCTACACCTTC. V gene TRBV5-6 combines with J gene TRBJ1-2; the D is unclear. Germline V gives CDR1 SGHDT, CDR2 YYEEEE. Trimming cost V 0 bases and J 7 bases, with 10 bases left between them. CDR3 size: 13 residues.

This chain joins TRBV18 and TRBJ1-1; a weak D match, TRBD1 (6 bases). The germline V gene encodes CDR1 KGHSH and CDR2 LQKENI. This CDR3 region has 13 residues. V lost 6 bases, J lost 5 bases, and 13 bases lay in between. This CDR3 reads CASSYQGRTEAFF. The CDR3 coding sequence is TGTGCCAGCTCGTACCAGGGGCGAACTGAAGCTTTCTTT.

This rearrangement joins TRBV6-6 to TRBJ1-1, with 12 bases fitting TRBD1. The CDR3 runs to 16 residues. V trimming: 4 bases; J trimming: 4 bases; junction bases outside the gene matches: 7. From germline, CDR1 is MNHNY and CDR2 SVGAGI (reference sequence). The chain's CDR3 is CASSWGQGASGTEAFF. In DNA form, the CDR3 reads TGTGCCAGCAGTTGGGGACAGGGGGCTAGCGGCACTGAAGCTTTCTTT.